The subject of this entry is one T cell receptor beta chain. These data originate in a study of control samples from healthy donors and cancer patients. The CDR3 has 13 amino acids. Germline lookup yields CDR1 SGDLS and CDR2 YYNGEE. The V gene lost 2 bases and the J gene lost 7 bases, with 7 bases spanning the gap. Sequencing used immunoSEQ multiplex PCR; TCRdb keeps in-frame clones, though not all of them. Of about 220,000 clones listed, just under 95% are singletons. The TCR comes from a man aged 50-60 years in good health. This chain uses TRBV9 with TRBJ1-6; D is perhaps TRBD1 (5 bases). Specimen: blood. For the CDR3, the DNA is TGTGCCAGCAGCGTCAGGGCAAATTCACCCCTCCACTTT. Translation gives CASSVRANSPLHF.